These T cell receptor beta chains were read from a single sample in a study of glioma-infiltrating T cells. TCRdb called the multiplex PCR reads again in MiXCR, with one record for every CDR3 protein. Of approximately 400,000 distinct CDR3 sequences listed, about 40% are singletons. The specimen was glioma tissue, nonneoplastic brain tissue, or PBMCs (not recorded which). These receptor sequences come from a human donor with low-grade glioma or glioblastoma, undergoing nonglioma brain surgery, or in good health (not recorded which). Each CDR3 is given with its conserved first and last residue. Fields, in order: clone size, J gene, CDR3 length, V gene, D gene, CDR3 protein, CDR3 DNA. The D gene is left open where the match is weak. Part of the rows lack a size; the others show once, few, many or a class for expanded clones.

many	TRBJ1-1	13	TRBV27	NA	CASSFDPGTKVFF	TGTGCCAGCAGTTTCGATCCCGGGACTAAGGTTTTCTTT
NA	TRBJ2-7	14	TRBV20-1	TRBD1	CSARSRQGEHEQYF	TGCAGTGCTAGATCTCGACAGGGTGAGCACGAGCAGTACTTC
many	TRBJ1-5	14	TRBV20-1	TRBD1	CSAGKAGGNQPQHF	TGCAGTGCTGGGAAGGCAGGGGGGAATCAGCCCCAGCATTTT
NA	TRBJ2-2	18	TRBV4-1	TRBD2	CASSQDWASGRGTGELFF	TGCGCCAGCAGCCAAGATTGGGCTAGCGGGAGGGGAACCGGGGAGCTGTTTTTT
few	TRBJ2-6	13	TRBV29-1	TRBD1	CSVTGVGANVLTF	TGCAGCGTTACAGGGGTTGGGGCCAACGTCCTGACTTTC
NA	TRBJ1-2	14	TRBV15	NA	CATSREGGNYGYTF	TGTGCCACCAGCAGAGAGGGGGGAAACTATGGCTACACCTTC
NA	TRBJ2-7	15	TRBV5-1	NA	CASSRGVGAGYEQYF	TGCGCCAGCAGCCGAGGCGTAGGGGCAGGGTACGAGCAGTACTTC
NA	TRBJ1-2	14	TRBV3-1	NA	CASSQWGAESGYTF	TGTGCCAGCAGCCAGTGGGGGGCGGAGAGCGGCTACACCTTC
few	TRBJ1-3	15	TRBV7-2	NA	CASSLGLSSGNTIYF	TGTGCCAGCAGCTTGGGACTGAGCTCTGGAAACACCATATATTTT
many	TRBJ2-7	13	TRBV20-1	NA	CSAREGPSYEQYF	TGCAGTGCTAGAGAAGGACCCTCCTACGAGCAGTACTTC
NA	TRBJ2-3	16	TRBV6-4	NA	CASSEHIAGATDTQYF	TGTGCCAGCAGCGAGCATATTGCCGGGGCCACAGATACGCAGTATTTT
NA	TRBJ1-1	13	TRBV15	NA	CATSRDENTEAFF	TGTGCCACCAGCAGGGACGAGAACACTGAAGCTTTCTTT
NA	TRBJ2-3	16	TRBV18	NA	CASSPLSGTTTDTQYF	TGTGCCAGCTCACCACTGTCCGGGACAACCACAGATACGCAGTATTTT
many	TRBJ1-1	15	TRBV7-2	NA	CASTTQPGANTEAFF	TGTGCCAGCACCACCCAACCAGGGGCGAACACTGAAGCTTTCTTT
few	TRBJ2-7	13	TRBV28	NA	CASRTGIVYEQYF	TGTGCCAGCAGGACCGGGATAGTTTACGAGCAGTACTTC
NA	TRBJ2-1	16	TRBV20-1	TRBD2	CSARDRREGYQETQFF	TGCAGTGCTAGAGATCGGAGGGAGGGATACCAAGAGACCCAGTTCTTC
NA	TRBJ2-3	14	TRBV29-1	TRBD2	CSVRSGASTDTQYF	TGCAGCGTCCGGAGCGGGGCGAGCACAGATACGCAGTATTTT
NA	TRBJ2-1	20	TRBV7-3	TRBD2	CASSLRGGSGTPSSYNEQFF	TGTGCCAGCAGCTTGCGTGGGGGTAGCGGGACGCCTAGCTCCTACAATGAGCAGTTCTTC
few	TRBJ2-3	15	TRBV4-1	NA	CASSLGLSRTDTQYF	TGCGCCAGCAGTCTTGGACTTAGTCGCACAGATACGCAGTATTTT
NA	TRBJ2-6	21	TRBV20-1	NA	CSAREGNQRLFSGSGANVLTF	TGCAGTGCTAGAGAGGGAAACCAACGACTCTTCTCTGGTTCTGGGGCCAACGTCCTGACTTTC
NA	TRBJ2-2	17	TRBV6-6	TRBD1	CASSFGLGQVYTVELFF	TGTGCCAGCAGTTTTGGCTTGGGACAGGTCTACACCGTGGAGCTGTTTTTT
NA	TRBJ2-1	14	TRBV7-9	NA	CASSSPRYHNEQFF	TGTGCCAGCAGCTCTCCGCGGTACCACAATGAGCAGTTCTTC
NA	TRBJ2-7	15	TRBV7-2	TRBD2	CASSLRLAGSCEQYF	TGTGCCAGCAGCCTTCGACTAGCGGGATCCTGCGAGCAGTACTTC
many	TRBJ2-7	14	TRBV27	NA	CASSLGGSSYEQYF	TGTGCCAGCAGTTTAGGAGGGAGCTCCTACGAGCAGTACTTC
NA	TRBJ1-2	14	TRBV20-1	NA	CSARRGGGHYGYTF	TGCAGTGCTAGACGGGGGGGGGGTCACTATGGCTACACCTTC
NA	TRBJ2-3	15	TRBV7-2	NA	CASSPGGTRKDTQYF	TGTGCCAGCAGCCCAGGTGGGACGCGGAAAGATACGCAGTATTTT
NA	TRBJ2-3	14	TRBV7-2	NA	CASSSDRLAHTQYF	TGTGCCAGCAGCTCCGACAGGCTTGCACATACGCAGTATTTT